This T cell receptor beta chain was obtained from a study of shared clonotypes between healthy human individuals (dated by TCRdb to 2018 to 2020). In terms of the full investigation: The cohort included three men and a couple of women between 18 and 49 years of age. For each donor, three plates each were used for CD4 naive and CD4 memory, two plates were used for CD8 naive, and one plate was used for CD8 memory. Leukapheresis yielded between about 0.85 and 10 billion PBMCs per donor. The study deeply sequenced blood TCR repertoires of five healthy adults to estimate repertoire size and the extent of clonotype sharing between individuals. To increase sequencing depth and limit assay-specific biases, TCR repertoire library preparation and sequencing were carried out by different laboratories using diverse techniques. On the study overall, not on this receptor specifically: Naive subsets generally had larger estimated clonotype richness than memory subsets did. Sharing across a few donors was observed for approximately 5% of naive CD4, over 3% of naive CD8, around 2.5% of memory CD4, and around 0.4% of memory CD8 clonotypes. Incomplete sequencing was indicated by rarefaction of sorted-subset datasets, despite the large sequencing depth. Because the study included only a small number of donors, the genetic and exposure-history diversity represented was limited. Higher generation probabilities were observed for clonotypes shared by all four sorted-subset donors than for non-shared clonotypes. Sampling was limited to blood, and TCR repertoires in tissue likely differ from TCR repertoires in blood. Pairwise subsampling indicated that sequencing depth was expected to affect the degree of clonotype sharing among donors.

Trimmed from V: 0 bases; trimmed from J: 4 bases; junction bases lacking a gene match: 14. The CDR3 covers 18 residues, taking in both the cysteine and the phenylalanine. Just CDR3 DNA is preserved here, 54 bases in frame from base 1. CDR1 and CDR2, looked up from the germline V gene, are SGHVS and FQNEAQ. Donors were healthy HIV-negative adults with no recently reported acute infections or vaccinations. Every donor was a Caucasian adult living in Nashville, Tennessee, USA. CD4+ T cells were enriched through magnetic negative selection, after which naive cells were positively selected on CD45RA and the remaining negative fraction served as the memory subset. Blood was collected by leukapheresis, and PBMCs were isolated by Ficoll-Histopaque density gradient centrifugation and then cryopreserved in liquid nitrogen vapor phase. Analytical flow cytometry was used to check the purity and quantity of every magnetically sorted T cell population. Genomic DNA was isolated from each sorted fraction and quantified by UV absorbance on a Nanodrop 2000c.

Points on this clone: What this receptor recognizes is not known. Base qualities are not provided; no much larger clone lies one nucleotide away.

TCR CDR3 regions were amplified from genomic DNA by multiplex PCR using the deep immunoSEQ assay. For each cell subset, the extracted genomic DNA was distributed evenly across all wells of several immunoSEQ 96-well plates, and each plate served as one replicate. For sorted subsets, each replicate PCR was loaded with about 0.2 ug genomic DNA, equivalent to about 30,000 T cell genomes. Purified libraries were quantified with a Qubit 3.0 fluorometer, sized on a Bioanalyzer 2100, and re-quantified with the KAPA Library Quantification kit. Each immunoSEQ 96-well plate was sequenced on its own single-read 150-cycle Illumina NextSeq 550 flow cell. Turning to the authors' computational methods: Because the immunoSEQ output held only junctional sequences and lacked quality scores, the filtering could not match the filtering applied to full-length reads. To assign V/J genes and CDR3, sequences were annotated using PyIR, a Python wrapper for IgBLAST v1.9, with IMGT germline references. Reads were filtered out if the reads had weak V/J assignments (E-value above 1e-6), no CDR3, stop codons, out-of-frame junctions, or ambiguous translated residues. V3J clonotypes were defined as sequences sharing the same inferred V gene, J gene, and CDR3 amino acid sequence. Percentage overlap between repertoires was calculated by dividing the number of shared unique clonotypes by the size of the smaller repertoire. Repertoire richness was assessed with RTK rarefaction, the Chao1 estimator, and Recon v2.1 estimates of unobserved clonotypes. For all TCRbeta clonotypes obtained by the gDNA method from a few donors, generation probabilities were computed with OLGA. TCRdb re-hosts the immuneACCESS table, in-frame sequences only. Its copies lack some clones; in the studies checked, an unresolved V gene accounts for under half of them, and the cause for the rest is not known. Clonal size and the V and J genes are those of that table, whereas D and trimming came from the DNA. In this sample the table shows millions of clones, roughly nine tenths of which occur a single time. Over 0.12% of the sample is taken by the ten largest.

The material sequenced was naive CD4+ T cells sorted from blood. Explained via the paper, the cell subset or site label denotes: CD45RA+ positively selected. This chain joins TRBV7-8 to TRBJ2-5; 7 bases in the junction line up with TRBD1. The source is a man younger than 30 in good health. The DNA sequence reads TGTGCCAGCAGCTTAGCGACTACCGGGACAGTCTCTTCAGAGACCCAGTACTTC. This yields the protein CASSLATTGTVSSETQYF.